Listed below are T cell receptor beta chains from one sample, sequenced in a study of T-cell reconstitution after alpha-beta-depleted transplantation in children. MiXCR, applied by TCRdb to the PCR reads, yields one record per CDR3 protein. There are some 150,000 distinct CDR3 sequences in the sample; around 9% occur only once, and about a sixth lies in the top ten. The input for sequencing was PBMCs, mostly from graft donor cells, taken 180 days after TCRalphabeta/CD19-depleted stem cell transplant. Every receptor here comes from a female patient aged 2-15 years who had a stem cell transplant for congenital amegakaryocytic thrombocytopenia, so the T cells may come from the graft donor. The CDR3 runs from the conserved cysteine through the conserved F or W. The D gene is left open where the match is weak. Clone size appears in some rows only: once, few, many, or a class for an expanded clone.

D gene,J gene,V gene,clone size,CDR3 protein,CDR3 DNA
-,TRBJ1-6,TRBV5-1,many,CASSLNGNNSPLHF,TGCGCCAGCAGCTTGAACGGGAATAATTCACCCCTCCACTTT
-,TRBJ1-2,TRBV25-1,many,CASSEFGQTYGYTF,TGTGCCAGCAGTGAATTTGGGCAGACCTATGGCTACACCTTC
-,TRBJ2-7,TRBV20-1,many,CSAQADPYEQYF,TGCAGTGCCCAGGCAGATCCTTACGAGCAGTACTTC
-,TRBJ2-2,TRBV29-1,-,CSAERIGELFF,TGCAGCGCCGAGAGGATCGGGGAGCTGTTTTTT
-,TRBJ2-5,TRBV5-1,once,CASGEGTIKYQETQYF,TGCGCCAGCGGTGAGGGAACAATCAAGTACCAAGAGACCCAGTACTTC
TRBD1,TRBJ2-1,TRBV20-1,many,CSADYRGSTNEQFF,TGCAGTGCTGATTACAGGGGGTCAACCAATGAGCAGTTCTTC
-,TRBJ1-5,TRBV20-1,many,CSAHVGHLGPQHF,TGCAGTGCTCACGTTGGACATTTGGGGCCCCAGCATTTT
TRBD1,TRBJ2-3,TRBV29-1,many,CSGTGPAVSDTQYF,TGCAGCGGGACAGGGCCCGCGGTTTCGGATACGCAGTATTTT
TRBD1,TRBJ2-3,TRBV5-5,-,CASSPKGADCTDTQYF,TGTGCCAGCAGCCCGAAGGGGGCTGATTGCACAGATACGCAGTATTTT
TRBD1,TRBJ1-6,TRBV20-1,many,CSAGQDLHF,TGCAGTGCTGGACAGGACCTCCACTTT
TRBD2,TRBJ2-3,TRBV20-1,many,CSARLQGTSGRAWDTQYF,TGCAGTGCTAGGCTGCAAGGGACTAGCGGGAGGGCATGGGATACGCAGTATTTT
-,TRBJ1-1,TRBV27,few,CASSLFPMGAPAFF,TGTGCCAGCAGTTTATTCCCGATGGGGGCCCCGGCTTTCTTT
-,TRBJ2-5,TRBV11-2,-,CASSLPPLELQETQYF,TGTGCCAGCAGCTTACCCCCACTAGAGCTCCAAGAGACCCAGTACTTC
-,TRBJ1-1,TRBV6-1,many,CASSEQLNTEAFF,TGTGCCAGCAGTGAACAGCTGAACACTGAAGCTTTCTTT
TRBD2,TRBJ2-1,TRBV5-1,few,CASSPRTSGRLSSYNEQFF,TGCGCCAGCAGCCCACGGACTAGCGGGAGGCTTAGCTCCTACAATGAGCAGTTCTTC
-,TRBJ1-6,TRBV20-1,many,CSAREAAKGLNSPLHF,TGCAGTGCTAGAGAGGCCGCCAAAGGGCTCAATTCACCCCTCCACTTT
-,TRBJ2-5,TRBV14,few,CASSRIGNQETQYF,TGTGCCAGCAGCCGCATAGGAAACCAAGAGACCCAGTACTTC
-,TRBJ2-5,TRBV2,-,CASSERRSQETQYF,TGTGCCAGCAGTGAGCGACGGTCCCAAGAGACCCAGTACTTC
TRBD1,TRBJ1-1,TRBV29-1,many,CSVARGQDTEAFF,TGCAGCGTTGCCAGGGGGCAAGACACTGAAGCTTTCTTT
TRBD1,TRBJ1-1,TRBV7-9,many,CASSLPRGTDTEAFF,TGTGCCAGCAGCTTACCGCGGGGGACAGACACTGAAGCTTTCTTT
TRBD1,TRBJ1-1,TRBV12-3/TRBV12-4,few,CASSKDRVGTEAFF,TGTGCCAGCAGTAAGGACAGGGTGGGAACTGAAGCTTTCTTT
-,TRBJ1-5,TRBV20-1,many,CSARDGRRDRTQPQHF,TGCAGTGCTAGAGATGGGAGGCGAGACAGAACACAGCCCCAGCATTTT
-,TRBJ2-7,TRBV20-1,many,CSGVAGLNEQYF,TGCAGTGGCGTCGCAGGTTTGAACGAGCAGTACTTC
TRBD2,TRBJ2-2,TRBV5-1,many,CASSLDAGAFTGELFF,TGCGCCAGCAGCTTAGATGCGGGAGCGTTCACCGGGGAGCTGTTTTTT
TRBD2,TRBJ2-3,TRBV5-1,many,CASQLAGSTDTQYF,TGCGCCAGCCAACTAGCGGGGAGCACAGATACGCAGTATTTT
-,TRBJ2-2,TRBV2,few,CANKDVNTGELFF,TGTGCCAACAAGGACGTAAACACCGGGGAGCTGTTTTTT
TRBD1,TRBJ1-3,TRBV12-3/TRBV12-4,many,CASRYRDRGSGNTIYF,TGTGCCAGCAGATACCGGGACAGGGGCTCGGGAAACACCATATATTTT
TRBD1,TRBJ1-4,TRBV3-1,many,CASSPGQGYEKLFF,TGTGCCAGCAGCCCCGGACAGGGATACGAAAAACTGTTTTTT
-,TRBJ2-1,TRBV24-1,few,CATSGGSSYNEQFF,TGTGCCACCAGTGGGGGCAGCTCCTACAATGAGCAGTTCTTC
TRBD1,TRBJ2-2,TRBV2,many,CASSPDRDNTGELFF,TGTGCCAGCTCCCCGGACAGGGATAACACCGGGGAGCTGTTTTTT
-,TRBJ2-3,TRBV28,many,CASSPVGADTQYF,TGTGCCAGCAGCCCTGTAGGCGCAGATACGCAGTATTTT
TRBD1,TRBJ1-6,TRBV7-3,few,CASSADRAFSYNSPLHF,TGTGCCAGCAGCGCCGACAGGGCCTTCTCCTATAATTCACCCCTCCACTTT
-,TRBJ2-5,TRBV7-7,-,CASSLAGRAGTQYF,TGTGCCAGCAGCTTAGCGGGGCGGGCGGGGACCCAGTACTTC
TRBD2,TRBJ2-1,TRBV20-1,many,CSAGKRESDEQFF,TGCAGTGCTGGCAAGCGGGAGAGTGATGAGCAGTTCTTC
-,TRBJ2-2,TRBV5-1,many,CASTNLGPNTGELFF,TGCGCCAGCACCAACCTAGGCCCGAACACCGGGGAGCTGTTTTTT
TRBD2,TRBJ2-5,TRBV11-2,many,CASSPGRDRQETQYF,TGTGCCAGCAGCCCCGGGAGGGACCGCCAAGAGACCCAGTACTTC
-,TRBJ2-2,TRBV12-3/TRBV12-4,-,CASSRSLGTATGELFF,TGTGCCAGCAGTCGATCCCTGGGGACTGCAACCGGGGAGCTGTTTTTT
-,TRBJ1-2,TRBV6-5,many,CASSYTRGYGYTF,TGTGCCAGCAGTTATACGCGGGGATATGGCTACACCTTC
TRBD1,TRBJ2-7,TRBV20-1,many,CSARDRGQGNYEQYF,TGCAGTGCTAGAGACAGGGGACAGGGGAACTACGAGCAGTACTTC
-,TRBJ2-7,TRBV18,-,CASSPLPYEQYF,TGTGCCAGCTCTCCACTCCCTTACGAGCAGTACTTC
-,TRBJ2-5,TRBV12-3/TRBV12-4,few,CASSSRPRGTGETQYF,TGTGCCAGCAGTTCTAGGCCACGGGGAACTGGAGAGACCCAGTACTTC
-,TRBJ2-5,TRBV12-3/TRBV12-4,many,CASTTLGGPQYF,TGTGCCAGCACCACCCTGGGGGGTCCCCAGTACTTC